These T cell receptor beta chains were read from a single sample in a study of T cell responses to AZD1222 COVID-19 vaccine. The method was immunoSEQ multiplex PCR; TCRdb's version includes in-frame clones alone and lacks a portion of them. The data hold tens of thousands of clones, with around 85% observed a single time. Sample: peripheral blood, taken 28 days after the second AZD1222 dose. Receptor source: an adult who received the AZD1222 COVID-19 vaccine. CDR3s include the opening cysteine and the closing phenylalanine or tryptophan. D genes are given only for firm matches. Size tells how often a clone was seen (once, few, many) or the class of an expanded clone, and some rows leave it out.

J gene	clone size	V gene	D gene	CDR3 DNA	CDR3 protein
TRBJ1-2	NA	TRBV29-1	TRBD1	TGCAGCGTGGGCAGGACAGGAGATGGCTACACCTTC	CSVGRTGDGYTF
TRBJ2-3	NA	TRBV3-1/TRBV3-2	TRBD1	TGTGCCAGCAGCCTCAGGACAGGGTTTTTGGATACGCAGTATTTT	CASSLRTGFLDTQYF
TRBJ1-5	NA	TRBV19	NA	TGTGCCAGTAGTATGGACAGCAATCAGCCCCAGCATTTT	CASSMDSNQPQHF
TRBJ2-5	NA	TRBV11-1	NA	TGTGCCAGCAGCTTTATATCCGGGGCCCAAGAGACCCAGTACTTC	CASSFISGAQETQYF
TRBJ1-1	once	TRBV13	NA	TGTGCCAGCAGCTCCCTCCGGACGGGGAGTCACACTGAAGCTTTCTTT	CASSSLRTGSHTEAFF
TRBJ2-3	NA	TRBV18	TRBD1	TGTGCCAGCTCACCACCGCAAGGGGGCGGCACAGATACGCAGTATTTT	CASSPPQGGGTDTQYF
TRBJ2-7	NA	TRBV18	TRBD1	TGTGCCAGCTCACTCGGGACAGGGGGCCTCTACGAGCAGTACTTC	CASSLGTGGLYEQYF
TRBJ2-1	NA	TRBV19	TRBD2	TGTGCCAGTAGTATTAGACTAGCGGGAGAAGGTCTACAGAATGAGCAGTTCTTC	CASSIRLAGEGLQNEQFF
TRBJ2-3	NA	TRBV7-3	NA	TGTGCCAGCAGCTTAATGGTAGCTGGAGTGGCGCAGTATTTT	CASSLMVAGVAQYF
TRBJ1-4	NA	TRBV19	NA	TGTGCCAGTAGTATAAACTATAATGAAAAACTGTTTTTT	CASSINYNEKLFF
TRBJ1-2	NA	TRBV7-9	NA	TGTGCCAGCAGCTTAGGACAGCAGCGTGGCTACACCTTC	CASSLGQQRGYTF
TRBJ2-7	NA	TRBV7-9	NA	TGTGCCAGCAGCTCCGGGACGCACGCCTACGAGCAGTACTTC	CASSSGTHAYEQYF
TRBJ2-7	NA	TRBV7-2	NA	TGTGCCAGCAGCTTAGCCTCACAGGCCTTCCCCTACGAGCAGTACTTC	CASSLASQAFPYEQYF
TRBJ1-4	NA	TRBV28	NA	TGTGCCAGCAGTCGCAGCAATGAAAAACTGTTTTTT	CASSRSNEKLFF
TRBJ2-3	NA	TRBV2	NA	TGTGCCAGCAGAACGTCTCATACGCAGTATTTT	CASRTSHTQYF
TRBJ2-5	NA	TRBV4-3	TRBD2	TGCGCCAGCAGCTTCCTAGCGGGGGAGACCCAGTACTTC	CASSFLAGETQYF
TRBJ1-2	NA	TRBV6-2/TRBV6-3	NA	TGTGCCAGCAGCCGGGGACGTTTAGTCGTCTATGGCTACACCTTC	CASSRGRLVVYGYTF
TRBJ2-7	NA	TRBV7-2	NA	TGTGCCAGCAGCGCCCAGGGGATCCAGGGATACGAGCAGTACTTC	CASSAQGIQGYEQYF
TRBJ1-4	once	TRBV21-1	NA	TGTGCCAGCAGCAAAAAAAGAGGACAGGGACGAGTTGAAAAACTGTTTTTT	CASSKKRGQGRVEKLFF
TRBJ1-2	NA	TRBV7-5	NA	TGTGCCAGAAGCTCCTCGGGGGCCCGTGGCTACACCTTC	CARSSSGARGYTF
TRBJ2-3	NA	TRBV28	NA	TGTGCCAGCAGTTTATTGACGCTACGCACAGATACGCAGTATTTT	CASSLLTLRTDTQYF
TRBJ1-1	NA	TRBV6-2/TRBV6-3	TRBD1	TGTGCCAGCAGTTACTCGCCCAGGGGGCTTGACGACACTGAAGCTTTCTTT	CASSYSPRGLDDTEAFF
TRBJ2-7	NA	TRBV27	NA	TGTGCCAGCCGGGGTGAGGTGGTTTCCTACGAGCAGTACTTC	CASRGEVVSYEQYF
TRBJ2-7	once	TRBV27	NA	TGTGCCAGCAGTTTGGGGCGGGAACCTTCGGAGCAGTACTTC	CASSLGREPSEQYF
TRBJ1-2	few	TRBV9	NA	TGTGCCAGCAGCGTAGCGGCAGATGGCTACACCTTC	CASSVAADGYTF
TRBJ1-6	many	TRBV4-3	NA	TGCGCCAGCAGCCTTTTGCCACAGGACAATAATTCACCCCTCCACTTT	CASSLLPQDNNSPLHF
TRBJ2-5	NA	TRBV18	NA	TGTGCCAGCTCACCAATAGGCAACCAAGAGACCCAGTACTTC	CASSPIGNQETQYF
TRBJ2-7	NA	TRBV10-3	NA	TGTGCCATCAGATCGGCCCAGTTGGGCGAGCAGTACTTC	CAIRSAQLGEQYF
TRBJ2-5	NA	TRBV10-3	TRBD2	TGTGCCATCAGTCAATACGAACTAGCGGGAGAGACCCAGTACTTC	CAISQYELAGETQYF
TRBJ1-2	NA	TRBV28	TRBD1	TGTGCCAGCTCGAGACAGGGGCGAAACTATGGCTACACCTTC	CASSRQGRNYGYTF
TRBJ1-1	NA	TRBV6-5	TRBD1	TGTGCCAGCAGTAACAACAGGGGAGCTTTCTTT	CASSNNRGAFF
TRBJ1-1	NA	TRBV7-2	NA	TGTGCCAGCATCCTCGGGACGGCGCGGCTAGGCGCTGAAGCTTTCTTT	CASILGTARLGAEAFF
TRBJ1-6	NA	TRBV27	NA	TGTGCCAGCAGTTTACTTGTTAGGGGCCCGAGCATCAATTCACCCCTCCACTTT	CASSLLVRGPSINSPLHF
TRBJ1-1	NA	TRBV28	TRBD1	TGTGCCAGCAGTTCATTCCTTACAGGGGAATCTACTTTCTTT	CASSSFLTGESTFF
TRBJ2-7	NA	TRBV19	NA	TGTGCCAGTAGCCCGGGAATTCTCGGAGGCTACGAGCAGTACTTC	CASSPGILGGYEQYF
TRBJ2-1	NA	TRBV28	NA	TGTGCCAGCAGTCGGGCCTCCCCCTGGAGGAATGAGCAGTTCTTC	CASSRASPWRNEQFF
TRBJ1-1	many	TRBV10-1	NA	TGCGCCAGCAGTGAGAATACGAACACTGAAGCTTTCTTT	CASSENTNTEAFF
TRBJ2-1	NA	TRBV5-1	TRBD1	TGCGCCAGCAGCTTGGATCGGGACAGGAGTATCAATGAGCAGTTCTTC	CASSLDRDRSINEQFF
TRBJ2-2	NA	TRBV9	NA	TGTGCCAGCAGCCCCCAAGGACACGGGGAGCTGTTTTTT	CASSPQGHGELFF
TRBJ1-1	NA	TRBV18	NA	TGTGCCAGCTCCAACACCGGAATGAACACTGAAGCTTTCTTT	CASSNTGMNTEAFF
TRBJ1-1	NA	TRBV4-3	NA	TGCGCCAGCAGCCAAGGGGCAGCCACCGACACTGAAGCTTTCTTT	CASSQGAATDTEAFF
TRBJ2-3	NA	TRBV14	NA	TGTGCCAGCAGCCAAGATGATAAAATCAGGGGTACAGATACGCAGTATTTT	CASSQDDKIRGTDTQYF
TRBJ2-5	few	TRBV3-1/TRBV3-2	TRBD1	TGTGCCAGCAGCCAAGGGCCGGGACAGCCCAGGGAAGAGACCCAGTACTTC	CASSQGPGQPREETQYF
TRBJ1-5	NA	TRBV7-2	NA	TGTGCCAGCAGCTTACTTCCGAATAGCAATCAGCCCCAGCATTTT	CASSLLPNSNQPQHF
TRBJ1-1	once	TRBV30	NA	TGTGCCTGGAGTGTAACGCGGTGGACAAGCGAAGCTTTCTTT	CAWSVTRWTSEAFF